The clone carrying this T cell receptor (beta chain) was counted once. The target antigen is unknown. Produced via immunoSEQ multiplex PCR; TCRdb's table is partial and in-frame only. The repertoire holds roughly 60,000 clones, with about 90% as singletons. This specimen belongs to a study of graft-versus-host responses after intestinal transplantation. Turning to the study itself: As for transplant type, recipients had multivisceral, liver-intestinal, or isolated intestinal grafts. Anti-thymocyte globulin induction, then tacrolimus and steroids for two to four years, went to all recipients.

Study-level points and caveats: Among recipient marrow samples, GvH clones were found; some appeared first in ileum or blood.

The sequencing used PBMCs, collected around 120 days after intestinal transplantation. The receptor was isolated from a human patient who received an intestinal transplant, so some T cells may come from the graft donor.

The CDR3 here is CASSHIVTDTQYF. The CDR3 DNA follows: TGCGCCAGCAGCCATATCGTCACAGATACGCAGTATTTT. The rearrangement joins TRBV4-1 to TRBJ2-3; the D is unclear. CDR3 length equals 13 residues. Deletions cut 3 bases from V and 2 bases from J, with 6 bases between. Germline V gives CDR1 MGHRA, CDR2 YSYEKL.